Listed below are T cell receptor beta chains from one sample, sequenced in a study of T cells in Graves' hyperthyroidism and ophthalmopathy. TCRdb fed the multiplex PCR reads into MiXCR, producing one record per CDR3 protein. The data contain approximately 560,000 distinct CDR3 sequences, 15% to 19% of them singletons. The sequencing input was blood. Receptors originate from a woman aged 30 to 39 with Graves' hyperthyroidism. The CDR3 runs from the conserved cysteine through the conserved F or W. The D gene is left open where the match is weak. Clone size appears in some rows only: once, few, many, or a class for an expanded clone.

d_call: .
j_call: TRBJ1-5
clone_size: many
v_call: TRBV5-5
cdr3_nt: TGTGCCAGCAGCCGGACGGTGTTCAGACAGCCCCAGCATTTT
cdr3_aa: CASSRTVFRQPQHF

d_call: .
j_call: TRBJ2-5
clone_size: .
v_call: TRBV4-2
cdr3_nt: TGTGCCAGCAGCCAAGATGGGGGGCGCGGGGAGACCCAGTACTTC
cdr3_aa: CASSQDGGRGETQYF

d_call: TRBD1
j_call: TRBJ1-5
clone_size: few
v_call: TRBV7-2
cdr3_nt: TGTGCCAGCAGCACGGGACAGGGAGATCAGCCCCGGCATTTT
cdr3_aa: CASSTGQGDQPRHF

d_call: TRBD2
j_call: TRBJ2-7
clone_size: many
v_call: TRBV20-1
cdr3_nt: TGCAGTGCGCGGACTAGCTTCACTTCCTACGAGCAGTACTTC
cdr3_aa: CSARTSFTSYEQYF

d_call: .
j_call: TRBJ1-4
clone_size: few
v_call: TRBV29-1
cdr3_nt: TGCAGCGTTCTGGAGCAGGCCGGGGGTGAAAAACTGTTTTTT
cdr3_aa: CSVLEQAGGEKLFF

d_call: .
j_call: TRBJ1-5
clone_size: .
v_call: TRBV20-1
cdr3_nt: TGCAGTGCAGACCGAGGGGTGCCTGCCGACAATCAGCCCCAGCATTTT
cdr3_aa: CSADRGVPADNQPQHF

d_call: .
j_call: TRBJ1-1
clone_size: .
v_call: TRBV28
cdr3_nt: TGTGCCAGCAGTTTACTTGAGGCCAGGGCGGAGACTGAAGCTTTCTTT
cdr3_aa: CASSLLEARAETEAFF

d_call: .
j_call: TRBJ1-1
clone_size: .
v_call: TRBV30
cdr3_nt: TGTGCCTGGAGTTTAGGGATGGACACTGAAGCTTTCTTT
cdr3_aa: CAWSLGMDTEAFF

d_call: .
j_call: TRBJ2-1
clone_size: many
v_call: TRBV15
cdr3_nt: TGTGCCACCAGCATCGTCCCAGCACTAAAATCCTACAATGAGCAGTTCTTC
cdr3_aa: CATSIVPALKSYNEQFF

d_call: .
j_call: TRBJ2-1
clone_size: few
v_call: TRBV20-1
cdr3_nt: TGCAGTGCTAGAGATATTGGCCAGGGGGGGAATGAGCAGTTCTTC
cdr3_aa: CSARDIGQGGNEQFF

d_call: .
j_call: TRBJ2-7
clone_size: many
v_call: TRBV7-9
cdr3_nt: TGTGCCAGCAGCCCACCAGGAATCTCCTACGAGCAGTACTTC
cdr3_aa: CASSPPGISYEQYF

d_call: .
j_call: TRBJ1-1
clone_size: many
v_call: TRBV7-9
cdr3_nt: TGTGCCAGCAGCTTAGGAATAGAGACTGAAGCTTTCTTT
cdr3_aa: CASSLGIETEAFF

d_call: .
j_call: TRBJ1-2
clone_size: few
v_call: TRBV30
cdr3_nt: TGTGCCTGGAGTGTAACTGGGGGGTCCAGCAACTATGGCTACACCTTC
cdr3_aa: CAWSVTGGSSNYGYTF

d_call: TRBD2
j_call: TRBJ2-5
clone_size: many
v_call: TRBV29-1
cdr3_nt: TGCAGCGTCCCGACTAGCGGGAGGCCGGAGGAGACCCAGTACTTC
cdr3_aa: CSVPTSGRPEETQYF

d_call: TRBD1
j_call: TRBJ1-5
clone_size: .
v_call: TRBV12-3/TRBV12-4
cdr3_nt: TGTGCCAGCAGTGGACAGGGGGGGGCTTATAGCAATCAGCCCCAGCATTTT
cdr3_aa: CASSGQGGAYSNQPQHF

d_call: TRBD2
j_call: TRBJ2-4
clone_size: few
v_call: TRBV10-1
cdr3_nt: TGCGCCAGCTCTAGCGGGAGGGGAGGGATTCAGTACTTC
cdr3_aa: CASSSGRGGIQYF

d_call: .
j_call: TRBJ1-2
clone_size: few
v_call: TRBV5-4
cdr3_nt: TGTGCCAGCAGCCTTACCCCTGGGGGCTACACCTTC
cdr3_aa: CASSLTPGGYTF

d_call: .
j_call: TRBJ1-5
clone_size: many
v_call: TRBV14
cdr3_nt: TGTGCCAGCAGCCAAGCAGGGATCGGGCAGCCCCAGCATTTT
cdr3_aa: CASSQAGIGQPQHF

d_call: .
j_call: TRBJ1-1
clone_size: many
v_call: TRBV7-9
cdr3_nt: TGTGCCAGCAGACACCCCCTGACCGAAGCTTTCTTT
cdr3_aa: CASRHPLTEAFF

d_call: TRBD2
j_call: TRBJ2-1
clone_size: few
v_call: TRBV7-2
cdr3_nt: TGTGCCAGCAGCCCCTCTAGCGGAGAGGTGAATGGGCAGTTCTTC
cdr3_aa: CASSPSSGEVNGQFF

d_call: TRBD2
j_call: TRBJ2-7
clone_size: many
v_call: TRBV20-1
cdr3_nt: TGCAGTGCTAGGATCGCTAGCGGGTCCTACGAGCAGTACTTC
cdr3_aa: CSARIASGSYEQYF

d_call: .
j_call: TRBJ1-2
clone_size: many
v_call: TRBV6-1
cdr3_nt: TGTGCCAGCAGTGAGGTTGGTCCTCCGGGGGGGATTGGCTACACCTTC
cdr3_aa: CASSEVGPPGGIGYTF

d_call: TRBD1
j_call: TRBJ2-3
clone_size: few
v_call: TRBV12-3/TRBV12-4
cdr3_nt: TGTGCCAGCAGCTGGACAGGGGGACCCACAGATACGCAGTATTTT
cdr3_aa: CASSWTGGPTDTQYF

d_call: TRBD1
j_call: TRBJ1-5
clone_size: many
v_call: TRBV19
cdr3_nt: TGTGCCAGTACCGATAATGACAGGGCTTTGCGATATAGCAATCAGCCCCAGCATTTT
cdr3_aa: CASTDNDRALRYSNQPQHF

d_call: .
j_call: TRBJ1-6
clone_size: few
v_call: TRBV5-8
cdr3_nt: TGTGCCAGCAGCTTACCCCTCCACTTT
cdr3_aa: CASSLPLHF

d_call: TRBD1
j_call: TRBJ2-7
clone_size: .
v_call: TRBV20-1
cdr3_nt: TGCAGTGCTCGGCAAGACAGGGCAGACGAGCAGTACTTC
cdr3_aa: CSARQDRADEQYF

d_call: .
j_call: TRBJ2-7
clone_size: many
v_call: TRBV4-2
cdr3_nt: TGTGCCAGCAGCCAAATAGGAGGGGGAGCCTACGAGCAGTACTTC
cdr3_aa: CASSQIGGGAYEQYF

d_call: TRBD1
j_call: TRBJ1-1
clone_size: many
v_call: TRBV6-1
cdr3_nt: TGTGCCAGCAGTGGCGGGACAGGGGGAACTGAAGCTTTCTTT
cdr3_aa: CASSGGTGGTEAFF

d_call: TRBD1
j_call: TRBJ2-1
clone_size: few
v_call: TRBV12-3/TRBV12-4
cdr3_nt: TGTGCCAGCAGTTCCAGCAGGGGGCGCGGAAAAAACAATGAGCAGTTCTTC
cdr3_aa: CASSSSRGRGKNNEQFF

d_call: TRBD2
j_call: TRBJ2-1
clone_size: few
v_call: TRBV9
cdr3_nt: TGTGCCAGCAGTGGGAAACTAGCGGGAGGAATTAATGAGCAGTTCTTC
cdr3_aa: CASSGKLAGGINEQFF

d_call: .
j_call: TRBJ1-5
clone_size: .
v_call: TRBV15
cdr3_nt: TGTGCCACCAGCAGAGTCAGGAACAATCAGCCCCAGCATTTT
cdr3_aa: CATSRVRNNQPQHF

d_call: .
j_call: TRBJ2-5
clone_size: many
v_call: TRBV20-1
cdr3_nt: TGCAGTGCAACGGGAAGGACCCAGTACTTC
cdr3_aa: CSATGRTQYF

d_call: TRBD1
j_call: TRBJ1-5
clone_size: few
v_call: TRBV10-3
cdr3_nt: TGTGCCATCAGTGACAGGGGGGACAATCAGCCCCAGCATTTT
cdr3_aa: CAISDRGDNQPQHF

d_call: TRBD1
j_call: TRBJ1-1
clone_size: many
v_call: TRBV12-3/TRBV12-4
cdr3_nt: TGTGCCAGCAGTTTATGGGACAGGGAGGACACTGAAGCTTTCTTT
cdr3_aa: CASSLWDREDTEAFF

d_call: .
j_call: TRBJ1-5
clone_size: .
v_call: TRBV7-6
cdr3_nt: TGTGCCAGCAGCTTGCCTAGATTACAGGGCAATCAGCCCCAGCATTTT
cdr3_aa: CASSLPRLQGNQPQHF

d_call: .
j_call: TRBJ2-1
clone_size: .
v_call: TRBV15
cdr3_nt: TGTGCCACCAGCAGCGCAGGGTTCCTATACAATGAGCAGTTCTTC
cdr3_aa: CATSSAGFLYNEQFF

d_call: .
j_call: TRBJ1-4
clone_size: .
v_call: TRBV27
cdr3_nt: TGTGCCAGCAGTTACACTTCTAATGAAAAACTGTTTTTT
cdr3_aa: CASSYTSNEKLFF

d_call: TRBD2
j_call: TRBJ2-3
clone_size: .
v_call: TRBV10-3
cdr3_nt: TGTGCCATCGGTGAGTCGACTAGCGGGAGCACAGATACGCAGTATTTT
cdr3_aa: CAIGESTSGSTDTQYF

d_call: .
j_call: TRBJ2-3
clone_size: few
v_call: TRBV12-3/TRBV12-4
cdr3_nt: TGTGCCAGCACCTCTCTCAGGGGAACGCAGTATTTT
cdr3_aa: CASTSLRGTQYF

d_call: .
j_call: TRBJ1-5
clone_size: .
v_call: TRBV2
cdr3_nt: TGTGCCAGCACCTTAAAGGGGGGGGATAGCAATCAGCCCCAGCATTTT
cdr3_aa: CASTLKGGDSNQPQHF